This is a list of T cell receptor beta chains from one sample in a study of T-cell reconstitution after alpha-beta-depleted transplantation in children. TCRdb called the PCR reads again in MiXCR, with one record for every CDR3 protein. Here the sample spans roughly 340,000 distinct CDR3 sequences, around 15% being singletons. This specimen consisted of PBMCs, mostly from graft donor cells, obtained 360 days after TCRalphabeta/CD19-depleted stem cell transplant. The receptor set was obtained from a male patient aged 2-9 years who had a stem cell transplant for acute lymphoblastic leukemia, so the T cells may come from the graft donor. Each CDR3 is given with its conserved first and last residue. D genes are given only for firm matches. Where a row states a size, it is once, few, many or the class of an expanded clone; other rows omit it.

j_call	clone_size	d_call	v_call	cdr3_aa	cdr3_nt
TRBJ2-3	NA	TRBD2	TRBV10-2	CASSEWGRATDTQYF	TGCGCCAGCAGTGAGTGGGGGAGGGCCACAGATACGCAGTATTTT
TRBJ2-1	NA	NA	TRBV10-3	CAISAPEDGTSGHNEQFF	TGTGCCATCAGTGCCCCAGAGGATGGCACATCGGGTCACAATGAGCAGTTCTTC
TRBJ2-7	many	NA	TRBV28	CASSLLTGSSYEQYF	TGTGCCAGCAGTTTGTTGACAGGTAGCTCCTACGAGCAGTACTTC
TRBJ2-7	NA	NA	TRBV5-5	CASSLPGEASEQYF	TGTGCCAGCAGCTTGCCAGGGGAGGCTAGCGAGCAGTACTTC
TRBJ1-5	NA	NA	TRBV11-2	CASSLGDGPRRPQHF	TGTGCCAGCAGCTTAGGCGATGGCCCGCGGCGGCCCCAGCATTTT
TRBJ2-1	NA	NA	TRBV11-2	CASSYVTPSGRADNEQFF	TGTGCCAGCAGCTACGTCACTCCCTCCGGGCGGGCGGACAATGAGCAGTTCTTC
TRBJ2-1	NA	NA	TRBV18	CASSPPRRGGYNEQFF	TGTGCCAGCTCACCGCCTCGGAGGGGTGGTTACAATGAGCAGTTCTTC
TRBJ2-1	few	TRBD2	TRBV28	CASSPLGTSGRTYNEQFF	TGTGCCAGCAGTCCCCTCGGGACTAGCGGGAGAACTTACAATGAGCAGTTCTTC
TRBJ1-2	NA	TRBD1	TRBV29-1	CSVTGQSYGYTF	TGCAGCGTGACGGGACAGTCCTATGGCTACACCTTC
TRBJ2-1	NA	NA	TRBV7-6	CASSLFFDRRSEQFF	TGTGCCAGCAGCTTATTTTTCGACAGGCGAAGTGAGCAGTTCTTC
TRBJ2-2	many	NA	TRBV7-9	CASSLQGSGTGELFF	TGTGCCAGCAGCTTACAGGGATCGGGCACCGGGGAGCTGTTTTTT
TRBJ2-2	NA	NA	TRBV10-3	CAISEPGRRWGYGKAGELFF	TGTGCCATCAGTGAGCCCGGTCGACGGTGGGGCTACGGAAAAGCCGGGGAGCTGTTTTTT
TRBJ2-1	NA	NA	TRBV7-2	CASSLSRGRTLNEQFF	TGTGCCAGCAGCTTATCTAGGGGGAGGACTTTGAATGAGCAGTTCTTC
TRBJ2-1	few	TRBD2	TRBV13	CASSWTSGSSLYNEQFF	TGTGCCAGCAGCTGGACTAGCGGGAGCTCTCTCTACAATGAGCAGTTCTTC
TRBJ2-2	NA	NA	TRBV20-1	CSASRPVGNTGELFF	TGCAGTGCTAGTCGTCCGGTGGGAAACACCGGGGAGCTGTTTTTT
TRBJ2-3	few	NA	TRBV4-3	CASSQTSVDTQYF	TGCGCCAGCAGCCAGACTAGTGTAGATACGCAGTATTTT
TRBJ2-7	NA	TRBD1	TRBV28	CASTRQGLLSEQYF	TGTGCCAGCACACGACAGGGTCTCCTCAGCGAGCAGTACTTC
TRBJ2-7	many	NA	TRBV9	CASTRLEDRTSYEQYF	TGTGCCAGCACCAGATTAGAGGACCGGACCTCCTACGAGCAGTACTTC
TRBJ2-1	NA	TRBD2	TRBV6-5	CASSYSRGLTSGRADEQFF	TGTGCCAGCAGTTACTCGAGAGGTTTGACTAGCGGGAGGGCCGATGAGCAGTTCTTC
TRBJ2-1	NA	TRBD2	TRBV6-5	CASRGGSYNEQFF	TGTGCCAGCAGGGGCGGGAGCTACAATGAGCAGTTCTTC
TRBJ2-3	few	NA	TRBV4-3	CASSPLGTFTDTQYF	TGCGCCAGCAGCCCACTGGGGACGTTCACAGATACGCAGTATTTT
TRBJ2-1	NA	TRBD2	TRBV20-1	CSARVLREAILNEQFF	TGCAGTGCTAGAGTTCTCCGGGAGGCCATTCTCAATGAGCAGTTCTTC
TRBJ2-2	many	NA	TRBV12-3/TRBV12-4	CASSLPGPNTGELFF	TGTGCCAGCAGCTTACCGGGCCCTAACACCGGGGAGCTGTTTTTT
TRBJ1-5	NA	NA	TRBV27	CASSFSTGSNQPQHF	TGTGCCAGCAGTTTCTCCACAGGAAGCAATCAGCCCCAGCATTTT
TRBJ2-7	many	NA	TRBV5-6	CASSLTGFLLIEQYF	TGTGCCAGCAGCCTCACAGGTTTCCTGCTAATCGAGCAGTACTTC
TRBJ2-1	NA	NA	TRBV12-3/TRBV12-4	CASSSLRHNEQFF	TGTGCCAGCAGTTCCCTGCGCCACAATGAGCAGTTCTTC
TRBJ2-7	many	TRBD2	TRBV4-2	CASSPVSSGYEQYF	TGTGCCAGCAGCCCTGTGTCTAGCGGCTACGAGCAGTACTTC
TRBJ2-5	few	TRBD2	TRBV20-1	CSATSGTSQETQYF	TGCAGTGCCACGAGCGGGACTAGCCAAGAGACCCAGTACTTC
TRBJ2-1	few	NA	TRBV20-1	CSARDSGPSYNEQFF	TGCAGTGCTAGAGACAGCGGCCCCTCCTACAATGAGCAGTTCTTC
TRBJ2-7	few	NA	TRBV29-1	CSVGGPHRDSYEQYF	TGCAGCGTTGGGGGGCCCCACAGGGACTCCTACGAGCAGTACTTC
TRBJ1-1	NA	NA	TRBV6-6	CASRGRSNTEAFF	TGTGCCAGCAGGGGACGGTCGAACACTGAAGCTTTCTTT
TRBJ2-7	NA	NA	TRBV30	CAWSRGSHEQYF	TGTGCCTGGAGTAGGGGAAGCCACGAGCAGTACTTC
TRBJ2-5	many	TRBD1	TRBV4-3	CASSQDPPQGLQETQYF	TGCGCCAGCAGCCAAGATCCGCCACAGGGGCTACAAGAGACCCAGTACTTC
TRBJ2-1	few	TRBD2	TRBV7-8	CASSQITSGLQGGLKNEQFF	TGTGCCAGCAGCCAAATCACTAGCGGGCTTCAAGGTGGGCTTAAAAATGAGCAGTTCTTC
TRBJ1-1	NA	NA	TRBV20-1	CSASRGNTEAFF	TGCAGTGCTAGCAGGGGTAACACTGAAGCTTTCTTT
TRBJ2-1	few	TRBD2	TRBV12-3/TRBV12-4	CASSLVAGGDEQFF	TGTGCCAGCAGTTTAGTGGCGGGAGGCGATGAGCAGTTCTTC
TRBJ2-5	many	NA	TRBV29-1	CSVEVTGWETQYF	TGCAGCGTTGAAGTCACAGGGTGGGAGACCCAGTACTTC
TRBJ2-1	NA	NA	TRBV11-2	CASSLLVGLGYNEQFF	TGTGCCAGCAGCCTCCTCGTCGGATTGGGGTACAATGAGCAGTTCTTC
TRBJ2-5	few	NA	TRBV18	CASSPGASETQYF	TGTGCCAGCTCACCAGGGGCGTCGGAGACCCAGTACTTC
TRBJ2-7	few	NA	TRBV20-1	CSARPRHLAGYGYEQYF	TGCAGTGCTAGGCCCCGACATCTTGCAGGGTACGGCTACGAGCAGTACTTC
TRBJ2-7	NA	NA	TRBV2	CASTPNPYEQYF	TGTGCCAGCACCCCTAACCCCTACGAGCAGTACTTC
TRBJ2-1	few	TRBD1	TRBV10-3	CAISESQGEYEQFF	TGTGCCATCAGTGAGTCACAGGGGGAATATGAGCAGTTCTTC
TRBJ2-1	NA	TRBD2	TRBV28	CASKVTSSAYNEQFF	TGTGCCAGCAAAGTGACTAGCTCGGCCTACAATGAGCAGTTCTTC
TRBJ2-5	NA	TRBD2	TRBV28	CASSLFARSGTAGKTQYF	TGTGCCAGCAGTTTATTCGCGCGGAGCGGGACTGCGGGAAAGACCCAGTACTTC
TRBJ2-1	many	TRBD2	TRBV29-1	CSVASGSANEQFF	TGCAGCGTTGCGAGCGGGAGCGCCAATGAGCAGTTCTTC
TRBJ2-5	NA	NA	TRBV20-1	CSARDRGFQETQYF	TGCAGTGCTAGAGATCGCGGGTTCCAAGAGACCCAGTACTTC